The clone carrying this TCR beta chain has a count of ten or more. The data belong to a study of patients and donors after allogeneic stem cell transplantation. One entry per CDR3 protein results from TCRdb running MiXCR on the RT-PCR reads. The table shows about 31,000 distinct CDR3 sequences, with approximately 7% occurring only once. The CDR3 sequence is 16 residues long. The germline V and J ends were trimmed by 0 bases and 5 bases, with 17 bases remaining between them. Germline CDR1 and CDR2: SGHRS and YFSETQ. Sequencing was performed on blood, either unsorted or a sorted T cell fraction (not recorded which). The chain is built from TRBV5-1 and TRBJ1-1; D might be TRBD1 (5 bases). The TCR comes from a human donor who was either an allogeneic HSCT recipient or a stem cell or donor lymphocyte infusion donor (not recorded which). It is not recorded whose cells these are; they may come from a transplant donor. The CDR3 is CASSLGPGAGGTEAFF. In DNA form, the CDR3 reads TGCGCCAGCAGCTTGGGGCCAGGCGCTGGGGGAACTGAAGCTTTCTTT.